This TCR beta chain emerged from a study of blood T cell repertoires in COVID-19. The wider study: COVID-19 samples from acute and convalescent phases originated in the United States, Italy and Spain. PBMCs, B-cell-depleted T cells, or T cells were the source of the cDNA or gDNA that made up the material.

V gave up 2 bases and J gave up 0 bases, with 11 bases separating them. This CDR3 is built from 17 residues. The germline gives CDR1 SGHAT, CDR2 FQNNGV. In the source study's methods: Estimates of nucleated cell counts were drawn from the amplification of reference gene primers. The table came from immunoSEQ multiplex PCR; TCRdb's copy has only in-frame clones and leaves some out. The D gene and trimming were derived from the DNA, and the V and J assignments and clone size from that table. The table lists about 130,000 clones, almost 85% of them singletons, with around 13% in the top ten. This sequence was found in a human donor in a cohort sampled during active COVID-19. The sequencing input was peripheral blood. The rearrangement links TRBV11-2 to TRBJ1-6; no definite D call. The CDR3 is CASSLRDGSSYNSPLHF. CDR3 DNA sequence: TGTGCCAGCAGCTTAAGGGATGGGAGCTCCTATAATTCACCCCTCCACTTT. Full variable domain (rest looked up from reference TRBV11-2 and TRBJ1-6): EAGVAQSPRYKIIEKRQSVAFWCNPISGHATLYWYQQILGQGPKLLIQFQNNGVVDDSQLPKDRFSAERLKGVDSTLKIQPAKLEDSAVYLCASSLRDGSSYNSPLHFGNGTRLTVT.